The 22 T cell receptor beta chains presented below share a single source sample, sequenced in a study of T cells after yellow fever vaccination. Each CDR3 protein is one row after TCRdb ran MiXCR on the 5' RACE reads. The data hold some 240,000 distinct CDR3 sequences, with around 3.5% observed a single time. The material sequenced was PBMCs, taken 15 days after the yellow fever booster vaccination. The receptors come from a man aged 18-30 years who received the YFV17D yellow fever vaccine.

This clonotype was observed at least ten times. The chain links TRBV20-1 to TRBJ1-5, with TRBD1 matching 7 bases. The CDR3 is made up of 13 amino acids. Germline V lookup: CDR1 DFQATT, CDR2 SNEGSKA (reference sequence). After removal of 5 bases from V and 7 bases from J, the junction contained 8 bases not matched to a gene. CDR3 residues: CSAERDREQPQHF. CDR3 sequence (DNA): TGCAGTGCTGAGAGGGACAGAGAACAGCCCCAGCATTTT.

This clonotype has at least ten counts. The chain couples TRBV12-3 or TRBV12-4 to TRBJ2-2; TRBD2 agrees at 7 bases. The CDR3 has 13 residues. The CDR3 sequence: CAVGTTNTGELFF. The CDR3 nucleotides are TGTGCTGTCGGGACTACCAACACCGGGGAGCTGTTTTTT.

There are many counts of this clonotype. The chain joins TRBV7-2 to TRBJ2-7, with TRBD2 matching 9 bases. J lost 7 bases, V lost 4 bases, and 5 bases had no gene match. CDR1 and CDR2 from the germline V gene are SGHTA and FQGNSA. CDR3 length equals 13 residues. The chain's CDR3 is CASSSRAGGEQYV. CDR3 nucleotide sequence: TGTGCCAGCAGCTCCCGAGCGGGGGGTGAGCAGTACGTC.

This clonotype was observed many times. The chain has TRBV20-1 and TRBJ2-1; unclear D gene. Per the germline V gene, CDR1 is DFQATT and CDR2 is SNEGSKA (reference sequence). The CDR3 is 11 residues long. The ends were cut back, 5 bases at V and 4 bases at J, with 6 bases in the middle. CDR3 loop: CSAAYYNEQFF. The CDR3 bases are TGCAGTGCTGCCTATTACAATGAGCAGTTCTTC.

About this clonotype: Possible read error: a much larger clone is one base away. The chain recombines TRBV12-3 or TRBV12-4 with TRBJ2-5; 12 bases are a match to TRBD1. This CDR3 is 14 amino acids long. CDR3 in DNA: TGTGCCAGCAGTCCGGGACAGGGGGCAGAGACCAAGTACTTC. Amino acid sequence: CASSPGQGAETKYF.

The table lists this clonotype with many counts. The chain combines TRBV7-6 with TRBJ2-1, with D perhaps matching TRBD1 (6 bases). Germline V gene data show CDR1 as SGHVS and CDR2 as FNYEAQ. V was clipped by 2 bases and J by 0 bases, with 11 bases between them. The CDR3 covers 16 residues. CDR3 nucleotides: TGTGCCAGCAGCTTACTGCAGGGGAGCTCCTACAATGAGCAGTTCTTC. This translates into CASSLLQGSSYNEQFF.

This clonotype came up many times. The chain joins TRBV7-6 to TRBJ2-4; 10 nucleotides align to TRBD1. CDR1 SGHVS and CDR2 FNYEAQ come from the germline V gene. The CDR3 totals 15 residues. The junction had 10 bases not matched to a gene; V was cut back by 5 bases and J by 9 bases. CDR3 nucleotide sequence: TGTGCCAGCAGCCCCCCCGGGACAGGGGCGTCCATTCAGTACTTC. It codes for CASSPPGTGASIQYF. Looking up the rest from reference TRBV7-6 and TRBJ2-4 gives the full variable domain: GAGVSQSPRYKVTKRGQDVALRCDPISGHVSLYWYRQALGQGPEFLTYFNYEAQQDKSGLPNDRFSAERPEGSISTLTIQRTEQRDSAMYRCASSPPGTGASIQYFGAGTRLSVL.

This clonotype appeared a few times. The genes are TRBV7-8 and TRBJ1-5; D remains ambiguous. The CDR3 runs to 16 residues. From germline, CDR1 is SGHVS and CDR2 FQNEAQ. V lost 5 bases and J lost 4, with 18 bases in between. CDR3 in DNA: TGTGCCAGCAGCCCGTATACCCCGGCGATTAATCAGCCCCAGCATTTT. Encoded protein: CASSPYTPAINQPQHF. Filled out from reference TRBV7-8 and TRBJ1-5, the complete variable domain reads GAGVSQSPRYKVAKRGQDVALRCDPISGHVSLFWYQQALGQGPEFLTYFQNEAQLDKSGLPSDRFFAERPEGSVSTLKIQRTQQEDSAVYLCASSPYTPAINQPQHFGDGTRLSIL.

This clonotype came up many times. This chain links TRBV29-1 with TRBJ2-3, with a tentative D call TRBD2 (6 bases). This CDR3 region has 12 residues. V lost 3 bases to trimming and J lost 3 bases, with 7 bases between them. Germline V gives CDR1 SQVTM, CDR2 ANQGSEA. CDR3 residues: CSVERGTDTQYF. Written as DNA, the CDR3 is TGCAGCGTTGAGCGGGGAACAGATACGCAGTATTTT.

This clonotype showed up many times. The V call is TRBV28, the J call TRBJ2-7; 7 bases map to TRBD1. V dropped 3 bases and J dropped 0; count of bases not matched to a gene: 2. Germline assignment: CDR1 MDHEN and CDR2 SYDVKM. The CDR3 runs to 14 residues. CDR3 in amino acids: CASSFAGGSYEQYV. CDR3 nucleotide sequence: TGTGCCAGCAGTTTCGCAGGGGGCTCCTACGAGCAGTACGTC.

This clonotype was found once. A read error may be the cause here, since a much bigger clone is one base away. This sequence joins TRBV5-4 and TRBJ2-7; 11 bases line up with TRBD1. V dropped 3 bases and J dropped 4; count of bases not matched to a gene: 6. The CDR3 contains 15 residues. The germline CDR1 and CDR2 sequences are SGHNT and YYREEE (reference sequence). CDR3 in amino acids: CASSCGQGARYEQYF. The CDR3 bases are TGTGCCAGCAGCTGCGGACAGGGGGCGAGGTACGAGCAGTACTTC.

This clonotype was counted at least ten times. The chain recombines TRBV20-1 with TRBJ2-7; no clear D gene. Looked up from germline, CDR1 is DFQATT and CDR2 is SNEGSKA (reference sequence). Trimming left V 6 bases short and J 1 base short, with 10 bases between. The CDR3 has 12 residues. The CDR3 is CSAAKESYEQYF. In DNA form, the CDR3 reads TGCAGTGCCGCGAAGGAATCCTACGAGCAGTACTTC.

This clonotype was seen ten or more times. The rearrangement links TRBV12-3 or TRBV12-4 to TRBJ1-1; a weak D match, TRBD1 (5 bases). V gave up 6 bases and J gave up 4 bases, with 12 bases separating them. The CDR3 runs 13 residues. CDR3 amino acids: CASSHRGGTEAFF. CDR3 DNA sequence: TGTGCCAGCAGCCACCGGGGGGGCACTGAAGCTTTCTTT.

This clonotype was detected many times. The CDR3 coding sequence is TGCAGTGCTAGACCCACCAAGGGGACTAGCGGGGGGCCCAATGAGCAGTTCTTC. This gives the protein CSARPTKGTSGGPNEQFF. V and J are TRBV20-1 and TRBJ2-1; 15 nucleotides match TRBD2. CDR1 is DFQATT and CDR2 is SNEGSKA in the germline V gene (reference sequence). After removal of 2 bases from V and 6 bases from J, the junction contained 11 bases not matched to a gene. The CDR3 is 18 amino acids.

This clonotype was seen ten or more times. The V and J genes are TRBV7-2 and TRBJ1-5, with D possibly being TRBD1 (5 bases). Germline V gene lookup returns CDR1 SGHTA and CDR2 FQGNSA. This CDR3 region has 18 residues. Trimming left V 2 bases short and J 4 bases short, with 21 bases between. The CDR3 region is CASSLRPSGINSNQPQHF. The CDR3 coding sequence is TGTGCCAGCAGCTTAAGACCCTCAGGGATAAACTCGAATCAGCCCCAGCATTTT.

There are many counts of this clonotype. The chain uses TRBV5-1 and TRBJ1-1; D is undetermined. Trimming took 3 bases from V and 5 from J, leaving 11 bases between them. The CDR3 totals 13 residues. CDR1 SGHRS and CDR2 YFSETQ come from the germline V gene. The CDR3 bases are TGCGCCAGCAGCTCTCCGGACGGGACTGAAGCTTTCTTT. Translated: CASSSPDGTEAFF.

This clonotype was counted at least ten times. This chain joins TRBV5-1 and TRBJ2-5; no reliable D call. CDR1 and CDR2 (germline): SGHRS, YFSETQ. Deletions cut 0 bases from V and 3 bases from J, with 6 bases between. This CDR3 spans 13 amino acids. The CDR3 spells CASSLVWEETQYF. The CDR3 DNA follows: TGCGCCAGCAGCTTGGTTTGGGAAGAGACCCAGTACTTC.

This clonotype was found many times. This rearrangement joins TRBV5-6 to TRBJ2-6; D call uncertain. This CDR3 spans 13 amino acids. Germline CDR1 is SGHDT and CDR2 is YYEEEE. V lost 3 bases and J lost 5, with 6 bases in between. The CDR3 sequence is CASSSAWANVLTF. Here the CDR3 DNA reads TGTGCCAGCAGCTCTGCCTGGGCCAACGTCCTGACTTTC.

This clonotype was observed at least ten times. The chain has TRBV18 and TRBJ1-2; D not certain. V lost 2 bases and J lost 4, with 11 bases in between. The CDR3 is 14 residues long. Germline V gene data show CDR1 as KGHSH and CDR2 as LQKENI. The CDR3 coding sequence is TGTGCCAGCTCACCAGATCGGACTCTCTATGGCTACACCTTC. This sequence encodes CASSPDRTLYGYTF.

The gene calls are TRBV5-1 and TRBJ1-5; TRBD1 agrees at 7 bases. V trimming: 4 bases; J trimming: 2 bases; junction bases outside the gene matches: 6. This CDR3 comprises 15 residues. Germline lookup yields CDR1 SGHRS and CDR2 YFSETQ. CDR3 DNA: TGCGCCAGCAGCGGACCACAGGGGCGCAATCAGCCCCAGCATTTT. Its protein product is CASSGPQGRNQPQHF.

Many counts were recorded for this clonotype. The chain combines TRBV12-3 or TRBV12-4 with TRBJ2-1; D is perhaps TRBD2 (6 bases). The CDR3 spans 16 residues. With 5 bases removed from V and 0 bases from J, the gap between germline ends came to 14 bases. CDR3 residues: CASSLRGVHSYNEQFF. For the CDR3, the DNA is TGTGCCAGCAGTCTCCGCGGGGTTCACTCCTACAATGAGCAGTTCTTC.

This clonotype was detected only once. J is TRBJ1-2 and V is TRBV12-3 or TRBV12-4; D is undetermined. Trimming cost V 3 bases and J 4 bases, with 9 bases left between them. The CDR3 totals 13 residues. In nucleotides, the CDR3 is TGTGCCAGCAGTTTTGGAGTCATCTATGGCTACACCTTC. It specifies CASSFGVIYGYTF.